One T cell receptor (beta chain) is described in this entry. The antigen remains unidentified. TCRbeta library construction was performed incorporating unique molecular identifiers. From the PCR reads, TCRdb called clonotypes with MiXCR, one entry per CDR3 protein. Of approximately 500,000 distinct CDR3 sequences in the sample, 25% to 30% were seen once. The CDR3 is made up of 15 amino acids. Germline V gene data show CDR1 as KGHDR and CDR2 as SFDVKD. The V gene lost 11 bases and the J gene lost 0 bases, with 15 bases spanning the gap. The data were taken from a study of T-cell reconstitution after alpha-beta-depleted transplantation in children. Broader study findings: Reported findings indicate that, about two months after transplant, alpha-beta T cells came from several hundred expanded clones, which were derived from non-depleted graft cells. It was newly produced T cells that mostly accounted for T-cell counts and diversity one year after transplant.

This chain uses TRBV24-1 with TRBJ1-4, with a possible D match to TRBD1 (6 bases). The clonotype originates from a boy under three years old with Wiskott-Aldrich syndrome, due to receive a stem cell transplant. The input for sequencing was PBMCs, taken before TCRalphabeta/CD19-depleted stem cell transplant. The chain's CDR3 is CASGATGPTNEKLFF. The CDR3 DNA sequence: TGTGCCAGCGGGGCGACAGGTCCAACTAATGAAAAACTGTTTTTT.